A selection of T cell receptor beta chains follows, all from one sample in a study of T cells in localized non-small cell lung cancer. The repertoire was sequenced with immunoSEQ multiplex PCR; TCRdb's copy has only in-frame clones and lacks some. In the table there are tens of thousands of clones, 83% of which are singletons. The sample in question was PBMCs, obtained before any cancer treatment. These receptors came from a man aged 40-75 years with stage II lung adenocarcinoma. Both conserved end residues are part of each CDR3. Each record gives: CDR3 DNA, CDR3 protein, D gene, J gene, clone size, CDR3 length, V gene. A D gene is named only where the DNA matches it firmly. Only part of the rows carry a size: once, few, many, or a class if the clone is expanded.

DNA: TGTGCCAGCAGCCTTCTCGGGCACTCCTACGAGCAGTACTTC
CDR3: CASSLLGHSYEQYF
D: -
J: TRBJ2-7
size: -
length: 14
V: TRBV6-5

DNA: TGTGCCAGCCGGACAGGGCAGTCCGGTAGCTCCTACAATGAGCAGTTCTTC
CDR3: CASRTGQSGSSYNEQFF
D: TRBD1
J: TRBJ2-1
size: -
length: 17
V: TRBV7-2

DNA: TGCAGTGCCGCCGCGCACAATGAGCAGTTCTTC
CDR3: CSAAAHNEQFF
D: -
J: TRBJ2-1
size: -
length: 11
V: TRBV20-1

DNA: TGTGCCAGCAGCCCACCCATTCATGGGCAGTATTTT
CDR3: CASSPPIHGQYF
D: -
J: TRBJ2-3
size: -
length: 12
V: TRBV28

DNA: TGTGCCACCAGTGGCTCCTACGAGCAGTACTTC
CDR3: CATSGSYEQYF
D: -
J: TRBJ2-7
size: -
length: 11
V: TRBV15

DNA: TGTGCCAGCAGCTTAGGGACAGATACGCAGTATTTT
CDR3: CASSLGTDTQYF
D: -
J: TRBJ2-3
size: -
length: 12
V: TRBV7-3

DNA: TGTGCCAGCTCACCAGGGAGCTCTGGAAACACCATATATTTT
CDR3: CASSPGSSGNTIYF
D: -
J: TRBJ1-3
size: -
length: 14
V: TRBV18

DNA: TGTGCCAGTAGCCATCCGTCGAGCGTGGGCATTCAGTACTTC
CDR3: CASSHPSSVGIQYF
D: -
J: TRBJ2-4
size: -
length: 14
V: TRBV19

DNA: TGTGCCAGCAGACCGGCCAGGACAGGGGCCTTGAACACTGAAGCTTTCTTT
CDR3: CASRPARTGALNTEAFF
D: TRBD1
J: TRBJ1-1
size: -
length: 17
V: TRBV28

DNA: TGTGCCAGTAGTAGGGGACAGACAGACACTGAAGCTTTCTTT
CDR3: CASSRGQTDTEAFF
D: TRBD1
J: TRBJ1-1
size: -
length: 14
V: TRBV19

DNA: TGCGCCAGCAGCCAAGAGAGGACCCGGGCCTACGAGCAGTACTTC
CDR3: CASSQERTRAYEQYF
D: -
J: TRBJ2-7
size: -
length: 15
V: TRBV4-1

DNA: TGTGCCAGCTCACCAGGACAGGCTCGAAATGGCTACACCTTC
CDR3: CASSPGQARNGYTF
D: TRBD1
J: TRBJ1-2
size: -
length: 14
V: TRBV18

DNA: TGTGCCATCATGGGGGCTGACGACAATGAGCAGTTCTTC
CDR3: CAIMGADDNEQFF
D: -
J: TRBJ2-1
size: -
length: 13
V: TRBV10-3

DNA: TGTGCCACCGAATCCGGGACATCTTTCTCTGGAAACACCATATATTTT
CDR3: CATESGTSFSGNTIYF
D: -
J: TRBJ1-3
size: -
length: 16
V: TRBV15

DNA: TGTGCCTGGTCTGGACTAGCGGGGGGAAATGAGCAGTTCTTC
CDR3: CAWSGLAGGNEQFF
D: TRBD2
J: TRBJ2-1
size: -
length: 14
V: TRBV30

DNA: TGTGCCAGCAGCCATGGCCCGACAGGCTACGAGCAGTACTTC
CDR3: CASSHGPTGYEQYF
D: -
J: TRBJ2-7
size: -
length: 14
V: TRBV11-2

DNA: TGTGCCAGCCACTGGCGGGGACAAGGCACAGATACGCAGTATTTT
CDR3: CASHWRGQGTDTQYF
D: -
J: TRBJ2-3
size: -
length: 15
V: TRBV5-4

DNA: TGTGCCAGCAGCTTAGCGTTGGGTTACGGGCAGCCCCAGCATTTT
CDR3: CASSLALGYGQPQHF
D: -
J: TRBJ1-5
size: -
length: 15
V: TRBV11-2

DNA: TGTGCCAGCAGCCTTGGGATCTCTGGAAACACCATATATTTT
CDR3: CASSLGISGNTIYF
D: -
J: TRBJ1-3
size: -
length: 14
V: TRBV14

DNA: TGTGCCAGTAGTCCAAACGGTCGCACAGGGGAGGGGGAGACCCAGTACTTC
CDR3: CASSPNGRTGEGETQYF
D: -
J: TRBJ2-5
size: once
length: 17
V: TRBV19

DNA: TGCGCCAGCAGCCAAGAATCGTGGGCAGAGCAGTACTTC
CDR3: CASSQESWAEQYF
D: -
J: TRBJ2-7
size: -
length: 13
V: TRBV4-3

DNA: TGTGCCAGCAGTTACTCAGGGGGTAGGGCGGTTACTGAAGCTTTCTTT
CDR3: CASSYSGGRAVTEAFF
D: -
J: TRBJ1-1
size: -
length: 16
V: TRBV6-5

DNA: TGTGCCAGCAGCTCGAGCGGATCCTACGAGCAGTACTTC
CDR3: CASSSSGSYEQYF
D: -
J: TRBJ2-7
size: -
length: 13
V: TRBV7-8

DNA: TGTGCCAGCAAGGAGGGGCTGCCAGATACGCAGTATTTT
CDR3: CASKEGLPDTQYF
D: -
J: TRBJ2-3
size: -
length: 13
V: TRBV6-1

DNA: TGTGCCAGCAGCTTAGAGGGACTAGCGTCCTACAATGAGCAGTTCTTC
CDR3: CASSLEGLASYNEQFF
D: TRBD2
J: TRBJ2-1
size: -
length: 16
V: TRBV13

DNA: TGCGCCAGCAGCTTTAAGGGGAACACTGAAGCTTTCTTT
CDR3: CASSFKGNTEAFF
D: -
J: TRBJ1-1
size: -
length: 13
V: TRBV5-1

DNA: TGTGCCAGTAGTGGAGCCGCCGGGTTTGGGCAGGGTATAAACAATGAGCAGTTCTTC
CDR3: CASSGAAGFGQGINNEQFF
D: -
J: TRBJ2-1
size: -
length: 19
V: TRBV19

DNA: TGTGCCAGCCACTTCCAGGGGCCCGACGGCTACGAGCAGTACTTC
CDR3: CASHFQGPDGYEQYF
D: -
J: TRBJ2-7
size: -
length: 15
V: TRBV5-4

DNA: TGTGCCAGCAGTTTAGCCGGCCCGGCGGGCTATGGCTACACCTTC
CDR3: CASSLAGPAGYGYTF
D: -
J: TRBJ1-2
size: -
length: 15
V: TRBV27

DNA: TGTGCCAGTAGTACGGACAGAAACACTGAAGCTTTCTTT
CDR3: CASSTDRNTEAFF
D: -
J: TRBJ1-1
size: -
length: 13
V: TRBV19

DNA: TGTGCCAGCCGCCAGGGGGCGGGTACCGTATACGAGCAGTACTTC
CDR3: CASRQGAGTVYEQYF
D: TRBD1
J: TRBJ2-7
size: -
length: 15
V: TRBV7-2

DNA: TGCGCCAGCAGCCCTACGGGCCGGGGGACAGATACGCAGTATTTT
CDR3: CASSPTGRGTDTQYF
D: -
J: TRBJ2-3
size: -
length: 15
V: TRBV5-1

DNA: TGTGCCAGCAGCTTAGAAAAGACTAGGAAACATGAGCAGTTCTTC
CDR3: CASSLEKTRKHEQFF
D: -
J: TRBJ2-1
size: -
length: 15
V: TRBV7-2

DNA: TGTGCCAGCAGTTACTTGAAGACCCAAGAGACCCAGTACTTC
CDR3: CASSYLKTQETQYF
D: -
J: TRBJ2-5
size: -
length: 14
V: TRBV6-6

DNA: TGCAGTGCTCCGAGGAAAGATACGCAGTATTTT
CDR3: CSAPRKDTQYF
D: -
J: TRBJ2-3
size: -
length: 11
V: TRBV20-1

DNA: TGTGCCACCAGCAGATCAGGGGTGGGGAGCACTGAAGCTTTCTTT
CDR3: CATSRSGVGSTEAFF
D: -
J: TRBJ1-1
size: -
length: 15
V: TRBV15

DNA: TGTGCCAGCAGCTTAGCCGCCGGGGGGTCTTACTCCTACGAGCAGTACTTC
CDR3: CASSLAAGGSYSYEQYF
D: TRBD2
J: TRBJ2-7
size: -
length: 17
V: TRBV7-8

DNA: TGTGCCAGCTCACCACGGACTAGCGGGTTGGCTAGCACAGATACGCAGTATTTT
CDR3: CASSPRTSGLASTDTQYF
D: TRBD2
J: TRBJ2-3
size: -
length: 18
V: TRBV18

DNA: TGTGCCAGCAGCCCACGGCGGATGAACACCGGGGAGCTGTTTTTT
CDR3: CASSPRRMNTGELFF
D: -
J: TRBJ2-2
size: -
length: 15
V: TRBV27

DNA: TGTGCCAGCAGTCGTGGACAGTACAATGAGCAGTTCTTC
CDR3: CASSRGQYNEQFF
D: -
J: TRBJ2-1
size: -
length: 13
V: TRBV6-6

DNA: TGCGCCAGCAGCCAACTTGCCCTACCCCGACAGGGGAGAGCTTTCTTT
CDR3: CASSQLALPRQGRAFF
D: TRBD1
J: TRBJ1-1
size: -
length: 16
V: TRBV4-1

DNA: TGCAGCGTTGAAGCCCCCCGAGGGGTGGGTACTGAAGCTTTCTTT
CDR3: CSVEAPRGVGTEAFF
D: -
J: TRBJ1-1
size: -
length: 15
V: TRBV29-1

DNA: TGTGCCATCAGTGAACAGGGGGCCGCTGGAAACACCATATATTTT
CDR3: CAISEQGAAGNTIYF
D: TRBD1
J: TRBJ1-3
size: -
length: 15
V: TRBV10-3

DNA: TGTGCCAGCAAATTAGGGGGCCCTCAAGAGACCCAGTACTTC
CDR3: CASKLGGPQETQYF
D: TRBD1
J: TRBJ2-5
size: -
length: 14
V: TRBV6-1